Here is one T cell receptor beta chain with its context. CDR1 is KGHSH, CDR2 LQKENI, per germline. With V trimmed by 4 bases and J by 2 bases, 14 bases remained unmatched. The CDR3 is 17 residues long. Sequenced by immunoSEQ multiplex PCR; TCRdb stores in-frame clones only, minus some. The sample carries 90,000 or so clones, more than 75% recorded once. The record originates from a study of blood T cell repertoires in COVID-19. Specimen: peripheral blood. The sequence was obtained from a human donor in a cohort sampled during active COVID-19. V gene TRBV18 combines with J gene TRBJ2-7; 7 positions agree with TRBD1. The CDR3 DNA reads TGTGCCAGCTCACTAGCACGAGGGGGCGATCCAACCTACGAGCAGTACTTC. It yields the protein CASSLARGGDPTYEQYF.